The next 31 T cell receptor beta chains were all read from a single sample in a study of CD4 T cells in relation to SARS-CoV-2 and coronaviruses. Generated by immunoSEQ multiplex PCR, the TCRdb table keeps only in-frame clones and is missing some. The sample lists tens of thousands of clones, just over 85% occurring once. The unexposed donors gave CD4+ T cells in 2011-2018, prior to COVID-19. Sequenced sample: memory CD4+ T cells from PBMCs. Receptors originate from a human donor in good health.

A few counts support this clone. The chain couples TRBV5-5 to TRBJ1-1, with a possible D match to TRBD1 (5 bases). Germline lookup yields CDR1 SGHKS and CDR2 YYEKEE (reference sequence). V was pared by 3 bases and J by 4 bases, with 16 bases between. CDR3 size: 15 residues. Written as DNA, the CDR3 is TGTGCCAGCAGCTATGAATCTAGGACAAGCACTGAAGCTTTCTTT. Protein product: CASSYESRTSTEAFF. The variable domain in full, with the rest retrieved from reference TRBV5-5 and TRBJ1-1, is DAGVTQSPTHLIKTRGQQVTLRCSPISGHKSVSWYQQVLGQGPQFIFQYYEKEERGRGNFPDRFSARQFPNYSSELNVNALLLGDSALYLCASSYESRTSTEAFFGQGTRLTVV.

J is TRBJ1-6 and V is TRBV6-5; tentatively, D is TRBD1 (5 bases). There are 16 residues in the CDR3. The germline V gene has CDR1 MNHEY and CDR2 SVGAGI. Trimming pared 0 bases from V and 10 bases from J, leaving 16 bases between. CDR3 loop: CASSYSGRQGGSPLHF. In DNA, the CDR3 is TGTGCCAGCAGTTACTCGGGCCGCCAGGGTGGATCACCCCTCCACTTT.

This chain links TRBV2 with TRBJ2-1; the D is unclear. Germline values: CDR1 SNHLY, CDR2 FYNNEI. CDR3 length equals 14 residues. Between the trimmed V and J ends, which lost 9 bases and 0 bases, there was a span of 12 bases. The CDR3 reads CASSGDSSYNEQFF. The CDR3 DNA is TGTGCCAGTTCCGGTGATAGCTCCTACAATGAGCAGTTCTTC.

This sequence joins TRBV6-4 and TRBJ1-5; D gene uncertain. CDR1 and CDR2 from the germline V gene are MRHNA and SNTAGT. The CDR3 has 16 amino acids. With 7 bases removed from V and 0 bases from J, the gap between germline ends came to 16 bases. The DNA of the CDR3 is TGTGCCAGCATCCAACCGAGCAACCATAGCAATCAGCCCCAGCATTTT. This gives the protein CASIQPSNHSNQPQHF.

This chain connects TRBV19 to TRBJ1-5; 7 positions match TRBD1. J was trimmed by 3 bases and V by 5 bases; bases with no gene match: 4. This CDR3 contains 14 residues. The germline V gene encodes CDR1 LNHDA and CDR2 SQIVND (reference sequence). CDR3 amino acids: CASSSGQFNQPQHF. In DNA form, the CDR3 reads TGTGCCAGTAGTTCGGGACAGTTCAATCAGCCCCAGCATTTT.

The rearrangement uses TRBV11-2 and TRBJ2-1; tentative D call: TRBD1 (6 bases). The CDR3 runs 14 residues. V shed 2 bases and J shed 6 bases, with 11 bases lying between them. Germline CDR1 SGHAT, CDR2 FQNNGV. This CDR3 is CASSLQQGLNEQFF. The CDR3 DNA reads TGTGCCAGCAGCTTACAACAGGGTCTCAATGAGCAGTTCTTC.

The chain combines TRBV5-6 with TRBJ1-2; perhaps TRBD1 as D (5 bases). V was trimmed by 5 bases and J by 4 bases, leaving 12 bases between them. The V gene's germline CDR1 is SGHDT and CDR2 YYEEEE. The CDR3 is 13 amino acids. The CDR3 sequence: CASRPTGIYGYTF. The CDR3 DNA reads as TGTGCCAGCAGGCCTACAGGAATCTATGGCTACACCTTC.

This clone was found once. The chain combines TRBV5-1 with TRBJ2-3; perhaps D is TRBD1 or TRBD2 (5 bases each). The CDR3 extends over 14 amino acids. V was shortened by 0 bases and J by 0 bases, with 5 bases between the two germline ends. Germline V gene sequence: CDR1 SGHRS, CDR2 YFSETQ. This chain's CDR3 is CASSLGDSTDTQYF. CDR3 nucleotides: TGCGCCAGCAGCTTGGGGGACAGCACAGATACGCAGTATTTT.

The count of this clone is one. V usage is TRBV6-5 and J usage is TRBJ1-1; D ambiguous. Germline values: CDR1 MNHEY, CDR2 SVGAGI. Trimming stripped 0 bases from V and 3 bases from J, with 11 bases between. The CDR3 is 15 amino acids. The CDR3 bases are TGTGCCAGCAGTTACTCGATTTTGGATTACACTGAAGCTTTCTTT. This codes for CASSYSILDYTEAFF.

The J gene is TRBJ2-3, the V gene TRBV24-1; 9 bases are shared with TRBD1. Looked up from germline, CDR1 is KGHDR and CDR2 is SFDVKD. The CDR3 extends over 14 amino acids. V was pared by 7 bases and J by 6 bases, with 7 bases of the junction left unmatched. The CDR3 bases are TGTGCCACCAGCCCGGGACAGGGCGACGATACGCAGTATTTT. Translation gives CATSPGQGDDTQYF.

This chain connects TRBV28 to TRBJ2-2; the D is unclear. Germline values: CDR1 MDHEN, CDR2 SYDVKM. V dropped 6 bases and J dropped 3 bases, with 5 bases sitting between them. The CDR3 totals 12 residues. CDR3: CASSTYTGELFF. CDR3 coding DNA: TGTGCCAGCAGCACTTACACCGGGGAGCTGTTTTTT.

This rearrangement joins TRBV4-1 to TRBJ1-4; a possible D gene is TRBD1 (5 bases). Germline V gene lookup returns CDR1 MGHRA and CDR2 YSYEKL. V was cut by 0 bases and J by 1 base, with 12 bases left in between. CDR3 length equals 17 residues. The CDR3 loop reads CASSQDGRVGTNEKLFF. The CDR3 DNA sequence: TGCGCCAGCAGCCAAGATGGCAGGGTCGGAACTAATGAAAAACTGTTTTTT.

This chain links TRBV7-9 with TRBJ2-3; D not certain. The V end lost 0 bases, the J end lost 0 bases, and 16 bases lay between the germline ends. CDR1 is SEHNR, CDR2 FQNEAQ, per germline (reference sequence). The CDR3 consists of 18 residues. The CDR3 nucleotides are TGTGCCAGCAGCTTAGCGCGGCACCAGCGACAAAGCACAGATACGCAGTATTTT. Translating it yields CASSLARHQRQSTDTQYF.

This chain uses TRBV27 with TRBJ2-6; 8 nucleotides line up with TRBD1. Unmatched junction bases numbered 11, after V lost 5 bases and J lost 2 bases. The CDR3 totals 18 residues. The germline V gene has CDR1 MNHEY and CDR2 SMNVEV (reference sequence). As DNA, the CDR3 is TGTGCCAGCAGTAGCTTCGGACAGGGAGTGGCTGGGGCCAACGTCCTGACTTTC. Translation: CASSSFGQGVAGANVLTF. The variable domain in full, completed from reference TRBV27 and TRBJ2-6, reads EAQVTQNPRYLITVTGKKLTVTCSQNMNHEYMSWYRQDPGLGLRQIYYSMNVEVTDKGDVPEGYKVSRKEKRNFPLILESPSPNQTSLYFCASSSFGQGVAGANVLTFGAGSRLTVL.

This clone was seen more than once but under ten times. The chain joins TRBV19 to TRBJ2-3, with no clear D. CDR1 is LNHDA, CDR2 SQIVND, per germline (reference sequence). Trimming stripped 7 bases from V and 2 bases from J, with 10 bases between. The CDR3 totals 13 residues. CDR3 protein: CASTGEITDTQYF. The CDR3 DNA follows: TGTGCCAGTACAGGAGAGATCACAGATACGCAGTATTTT.

V and J are TRBV28 and TRBJ2-6; a weak D match, TRBD2 (6 bases). V lost 3 bases and J 1 base, leaving 19 bases between the germline ends. Germline-derived CDR1 and CDR2 are MDHEN and SYDVKM. CDR3 length equals 19 residues. CDR3 sequence reads: CASSFRKLAPKSGANVLTF. DNA of the CDR3: TGTGCCAGCAGTTTTCGAAAACTAGCCCCCAAGTCTGGGGCCAACGTCCTGACTTTC.

The chain carries TRBV19 and TRBJ1-2, with 10 positions matching TRBD1. The CDR3 spans 15 residues. Germline V gene lookup returns CDR1 LNHDA and CDR2 SQIVND (reference sequence). Unmatched junction bases numbered 12, after V lost 6 bases and J lost 8 bases. CDR3 bases: TGTGCCAGTAGGAATATGGGACAGGGGTTCTACGGCTACACCTTC. Amino acids: CASRNMGQGFYGYTF.

V is TRBV28 and J is TRBJ1-2, with 8 bases matching TRBD1. V lost 5 bases to trimming and J lost 4 bases; unmatched junction nucleotides: 9. The CDR3 extends over 15 amino acids. In germline, CDR1 is MDHEN, CDR2 SYDVKM. CDR3 bases: TGTGCCAGCAGTACAGGACAGGGTGTCGGCTATGGCTACACCTTC. This codes for CASSTGQGVGYGYTF.

This clone was seen a few times. The genes are TRBV2 and TRBJ2-7; tentative D call: TRBD2 (6 bases). This CDR3 has 13 residues. V was trimmed by 5 bases and J by 2 bases, leaving 10 bases between them. CDR1 is SNHLY, CDR2 FYNNEI, per germline. This chain's CDR3 is CASSPDYPYEQYF. The CDR3 nucleotides read TGTGCCAGCAGTCCGGACTACCCCTACGAGCAGTACTTC. Complete variable domain (other parts from reference TRBV2 and TRBJ2-7): EPEVTQTPSHQVTQMGQEVILRCVPISNHLYFYWYRQILGQKVEFLVSFYNNEISEKSEIFDDQFSVERPDGSNFTLKIRSTKLEDSAMYFCASSPDYPYEQYFGPGTRLTVT.

J is TRBJ1-5 and V is TRBV19, with D possibly being TRBD1 (6 bases). The CDR3 runs to 13 residues. Germline V lookup: CDR1 LNHDA, CDR2 SQIVND (reference sequence). V was shortened by 6 bases and J by 4 bases, with 10 bases between the two germline ends. The CDR3 loop reads CASSYRDNQPQHF. CDR3 sequence (DNA): TGTGCCAGTAGCTACAGGGATAATCAGCCCCAGCATTTT.

The genes are TRBV12-3 or TRBV12-4 and TRBJ2-7; tentatively, D is TRBD1 (6 bases). Trimming left V 6 bases short and J 4 bases short, with 10 bases between. The CDR3 sequence is 12 residues long. CDR3 coding DNA: TGTGCCAGCAGCTACGGACAGTACGAGCAGTACTTC. Translating it yields CASSYGQYEQYF.

The chain uses TRBV7-2 and TRBJ2-1, with 7 bases lining up with TRBD2. Germline CDR1 reads SGHTA; CDR2 reads FQGNSA. Trimming at V came to 5 bases and at J to 10 bases, leaving 11 bases not matched to a gene. This CDR3 is 14 amino acids long. CDR3 bases: TGTGCCAGCAGCACAGCGCGGGGGAGTTGGGAGCAGTTCTTC. Translation: CASSTARGSWEQFF.

This clone has only one observation. CDR3 protein: CAWSGQGRHSPLHF. Here the CDR3 DNA reads TGTGCCTGGAGCGGACAGGGGAGACATTCACCCCTCCACTTT. The chain has TRBV30 and TRBJ1-6; 9 bases line up with TRBD1. This CDR3 has 14 amino acids. Germline CDR1 reads GTSNPN; CDR2 reads SVGIG (reference sequence). The trim removed 3 bases at V and 8 bases at J, leaving 5 bases unmatched.

The genes are TRBV30 and TRBJ2-7; 11 bases agree with TRBD2. Germline V gene sequence: CDR1 GTSNPN, CDR2 SVGIG (reference sequence). J was trimmed by 2 bases and V by 0 bases; bases with no gene match: 3. The CDR3 contains 15 residues. The CDR3 DNA reads as TGTGCCTGGAGTGTACTAGCGGGGGAAACCTACGAGCAGTACTTC. Its translation: CAWSVLAGETYEQYF.

CDR3 loop: CASSLGEPVDTQYF. The CDR3 coding sequence is TGCGCCAGCAGCTTGGGGGAACCTGTGGATACGCAGTATTTT. This chain links TRBV5-1 with TRBJ2-3; D not resolved. The CDR3 sequence is 14 residues long. The germline CDR1 and CDR2 sequences are SGHRS and YFSETQ. With 0 bases removed from V and 6 bases from J, the gap between germline ends came to 11 bases.

This clone has more than one count but fewer than ten. The V call is TRBV30, the J call TRBJ2-1, with D maybe TRBD2 (5 bases). Trimming pared 3 bases from V and 4 bases from J, leaving 13 bases between. CDR1 and CDR2 from the germline V gene are GTSNPN and SVGIG (reference sequence). The length of the CDR3 is 14 residues. In nucleotides, the CDR3 is TGTGCCTGGAGGAACGGACTGGGGTACAATGAGCAGTTCTTC. Translated: CAWRNGLGYNEQFF.

The V and J genes are TRBV30 and TRBJ1-1; TRBD1 aligns across 9 bases. Trimming at V came to 5 bases and at J to 5 bases, leaving 12 bases not matched to a gene. Germline V gives CDR1 GTSNPN, CDR2 SVGIG (reference sequence). This CDR3 has 15 amino acids. This CDR3 reads CAWDAGTGLGTEAFF. CDR3 DNA: TGTGCCTGGGACGCCGGGACAGGGCTTGGGACTGAAGCTTTCTTT.

This clone was found once. The chain joins TRBV28 to TRBJ2-5; TRBD2 might be the D (5 bases). Trimming took 5 bases from V and 5 from J, leaving 15 bases between them. CDR1 and CDR2 (germline): MDHEN, SYDVKM. The CDR3 consists of 14 residues. The CDR3 region has the DNA TGTGCCAGCAGTCTGCAACCAAGAGGGGAGACCCAGTACTTC. Its protein product is CASSLQPRGETQYF.

This clone was found once. The DNA for the CDR3 is TGTGCCTGGAGCCACAGGGAAGGGGGCAATCAGCCCCAGCATTTT. It translates to CAWSHREGGNQPQHF. V is TRBV30 and J is TRBJ1-5; a possible D gene is TRBD1 (6 bases). The CDR3 length is 15 residues. The ends were cut back, 3 bases at V and 2 bases at J, with 14 bases in the middle. CDR1 is GTSNPN, CDR2 SVGIG, per germline (reference sequence).

V gene TRBV5-4 combines with J gene TRBJ2-3, with TRBD2 identical over 7 bases. This CDR3 comprises 15 residues. With V trimmed by 3 bases and J by 2 bases, 6 bases remained unmatched. Germline lookup yields CDR1 SGHNT and CDR2 YYREEE (reference sequence). The CDR3, as DNA: TGTGCCAGCAGCTCCCGGGGAGGGCCCACAGATACGCAGTATTTT. It yields the protein CASSSRGGPTDTQYF.

The rearrangement uses TRBV19 and TRBJ1-1; maybe TRBD1 (5 bases). This CDR3 comprises 16 residues. CDR1 and CDR2 from the germline V gene are LNHDA and SQIVND (reference sequence). V gave up 3 bases and J gave up 0 bases, with 14 bases separating them. CDR3 in DNA: TGTGCCAGTAGTATGGCCCAGGGTCGGATGAACACTGAAGCTTTCTTT. Residues: CASSMAQGRMNTEAFF.